This T cell receptor beta chain was captured by sequencing in a study of T-cell memory formation after mild COVID-19. TCRdb recomputed calls from the 5' RACE reads with MiXCR, one row per CDR3 protein. This table has about 210,000 distinct CDR3 sequences, about 11% appearing once. This CDR3 is 14 amino acids long. CDR1 is GTSNPN, CDR2 SVGIG, per germline (reference sequence). V was clipped by 2 bases and J by 9 bases, with 17 bases between them. This clonotype was counted a few times. Sequenced: PBMCs or a T cell subset sorted from them (not recorded which). The chain is built from TRBV30 and TRBJ1-5; D is perhaps TRBD1 (5 bases). The source is a man aged 18 to 29 who had mild COVID-19 (a few samples of this study predate the infection). Cell type and time point are not known. The chain's CDR3 is CAWSRGARVGPQHF. The CDR3 region has the DNA TGTGCCTGGAGTAGAGGGGCCCGAGTCGGGCCCCAGCATTTT.